This TCR beta chain was sequenced during a study of OX40 agonist ivuxolimab in advanced cancers. Germline assignment: CDR1 SGHTA and CDR2 FQGTGA. Trimming at V came to 4 bases and at J to 3 bases, leaving 5 bases not matched to a gene. There are 14 residues in the CDR3. Exclusion applied to patients with autoimmune disease history or systemic immunosuppression. This clone was seen once. Its specificity is unknown. Findings and limits, study-wide: CD8+ T cells were the subset that, on average, had more expanded clones than CD4+.

The table came from immunoSEQ multiplex PCR; TCRdb's copy has only in-frame clones and leaves some out. The profile shows more than 100,000 clones, more than 80% of them singletons. The chain is built from TRBV7-3 and TRBJ2-5; the match to TRBD2 covers 7 bases. This material consisted of CD4+ or CD8+ T cells sorted from blood, taken in a trial of the OX40 agonist ivuxolimab. The TCR was taken from an adult with an advanced solid tumor such as melanoma, head and neck, liver or kidney cancer. CDR3 sequence: CASSSGTIKETQYF. DNA of the CDR3: TGTGCCAGCAGCTCGGGGACTATCAAAGAGACCCAGTACTTC.